The 15 T cell receptor beta chains below were found in one sample sequenced in a study of cytomegalovirus exposure and HLA in healthy donors. The PCR made use of 60 Vbeta and 13 Jbeta primers. Measured with immunoSEQ multiplex PCR; TCRdb has only the in-frame clones, and not every one. The table lists some 140,000 clones, about 80% of them singletons. Sequencing was performed on PBMCs. These receptors were collected from a woman between 40 and 55 years old in good health and CMV-seronegative.

This clone was seen more than once but under ten times. The chain combines TRBV30 with TRBJ1-1; a possible D gene is TRBD1 (5 bases). Germline CDR1 is GTSNPN and CDR2 is SVGIG (reference sequence). The CDR3 is 15 residues long. V dropped 1 base and J dropped 3 bases, with 15 bases sitting between them. CDR3 amino acids: CAWSGLEEGHTEAFF. The DNA of the CDR3 is TGTGCCTGGAGTGGATTAGAGGAGGGGCACACTGAAGCTTTCTTT.

The gene calls are TRBV6-5 and TRBJ1-6, with 9 positions matching TRBD1. Germline CDR1 is MNHEY and CDR2 is SVGAGI. The CDR3 extends over 16 amino acids. The junction had 7 bases not matched to a gene; V was cut back by 0 bases and J by 10 bases. The chain's CDR3 is CASSYSNRGHGSPLHF. The CDR3, as DNA: TGTGCCAGCAGTTACTCGAACAGGGGGCACGGATCACCCCTCCACTTT.

V is TRBV4-1 and J is TRBJ1-4, with 8 bases matching TRBD1. The germline V gene has CDR1 MGHRA and CDR2 YSYEKL. Germline trimming cut 0 bases from V and 7 bases from J; bases unmatched to any gene: 7. The CDR3 extends over 16 amino acids. CDR3 sequence reads: CASSQEEGTGSEKLFF. The CDR3 DNA reads TGCGCCAGCAGCCAAGAGGAGGGGACAGGAAGTGAAAAACTGTTTTTT.

This clone was counted a few times. CDR3 region: CASASNRENGYTF. The CDR3 nucleotides read TGTGCCAGCGCTTCCAACAGGGAAAATGGCTACACCTTC. The chain joins TRBV2 to TRBJ1-2, with D possibly matching TRBD1 (6 bases). Trimming left V 8 bases short and J 6 bases short, with 16 bases between. Per germline, CDR1 SNHLY and CDR2 FYNNEI. The CDR3 extends over 13 amino acids.

The gene calls are TRBV4-1 and TRBJ2-7, with TRBD1 matching 7 bases. Germline values: CDR1 MGHRA, CDR2 YSYEKL. There are 18 residues in the CDR3. Trimming cost V 3 bases and J 0 bases; bases outside gene matches: 14. In DNA, the CDR3 is TGCGCCAGCAGCCATTTATCAGACAGGGTTGCGGGCTCCTACGAGCAGTACTTC. Amino acid sequence: CASSHLSDRVAGSYEQYF.

The chain recombines TRBV5-8 with TRBJ2-1; no clear D. CDR1 is SGHTS, CDR2 YDEGEE, per germline. The CDR3 sequence is 14 residues long. Trimming took off 4 bases at V and 0 bases at J, with 8 bases between the two ends. The CDR3 loop reads CASSQRYSYNEQFF. The CDR3 DNA reads TGTGCCAGCAGCCAACGGTACTCCTACAATGAGCAGTTCTTC.

The chain carries TRBV11-3 and TRBJ2-7; weak D call: TRBD1 (5 bases). This CDR3 has 15 residues. The germline V and J ends were trimmed by 5 bases and 0 bases, with 14 bases remaining between them. Per germline, CDR1 SGHNT and CDR2 YENEEA. Here the CDR3 DNA reads TGTGCCAGCAGCAACCCCGGACAAGGCTCCTACGAGCAGTACTTC. The encoded protein is CASSNPGQGSYEQYF.

The V gene is TRBV7-9, the J gene TRBJ1-6; 7 bases are a match to TRBD1. CDR3 length: 16 amino acids. Looked up from germline, CDR1 is SEHNR and CDR2 is FQNEAQ (reference sequence). The V gene end was trimmed by 5 bases and the J gene end by 11 bases; junction bases not matched to a gene: 15. CDR3 region: CASSPPLTGSRPPLHF. The CDR3 coding sequence is TGTGCCAGCAGCCCCCCTCTGACAGGGTCTCGGCCACCCCTCCACTTT.

The CDR3 coding sequence is TGTGCCAGCAGCCGAGGGGGGGAATCAGAGACCCAGTACTTC. As protein: CASSRGGESETQYF. J is TRBJ2-5 and V is TRBV7-9; tentatively, D is TRBD2 (7 bases). This CDR3 has 14 residues. Trimming took off 5 bases at V and 4 bases at J, with 14 bases between the two ends. Germline assignment: CDR1 SEHNR and CDR2 FQNEAQ (reference sequence).

The V and J genes are TRBV5-1 and TRBJ2-1, with 7 nucleotides matching TRBD2. CDR1 and CDR2 (germline): SGHRS, YFSETQ. V lost 6 bases to trimming and J lost 5 bases; unmatched junction nucleotides: 5. CDR3 size: 13 residues. The CDR3, as DNA: TGCGCCAGCAACTTCCGGGGGGACAATGAGCAGTTCTTC. Protein sequence: CASNFRGDNEQFF.

The chain carries TRBV7-2 and TRBJ2-7; 15 bases map to TRBD2. V lost 5 bases to trimming and J lost 2 bases; unmatched junction nucleotides: 10. The CDR3 totals 18 residues. From germline, CDR1 is SGHTA and CDR2 FQGNSA. CDR3 in amino acids: CASSLVAGTSGGTYEQYF. CDR3 DNA: TGTGCCAGCAGCCTAGTCGCCGGGACTAGCGGGGGGACCTACGAGCAGTACTTC. Full variable domain (rest looked up from reference TRBV7-2 and TRBJ2-7): GAGVSQSPSNKVTEKGKDVELRCDPISGHTALYWYRQSLGQGLEFLIYFQGNSAPDKSGLPSDRFSAERTGGSVSTLTIQRTQQEDSAVYLCASSLVAGTSGGTYEQYFGPGTRLTVT.

The chain links TRBV5-6 to TRBJ2-7; maybe TRBD1 (6 bases). Trimming shortened V by 2 bases and J by 4 bases, and 19 bases separated the two germline ends. The CDR3 contains 16 residues. Germline CDR1 reads SGHDT; CDR2 reads YYEEEE. CDR3 region: CASSLDSGTNRYEQYF. Written as DNA, the CDR3 is TGTGCCAGCAGCTTAGATTCGGGGACAAACAGATACGAGCAGTACTTC. The complete variable domain, with remaining parts taken from reference TRBV5-6 and TRBJ2-7, reads DAGVTQSPTHLIKTRGQQVTLRCSPKSGHDTVSWYQQALGQGPQFIFQYYEEEERQRGNFPDRFSGHQFPNYSSELNVNALLLGDSALYLCASSLDSGTNRYEQYFGPGTRLTVT.

The table lists this clone with a few counts. The V call is TRBV28, the J call TRBJ2-2; TRBD1 might be the D (6 bases). Germline V gene sequence: CDR1 MDHEN, CDR2 SYDVKM. The CDR3 is made up of 15 amino acids. Deletions cut 6 bases from V and 2 bases from J, with 13 bases between. The CDR3 DNA is TGTGCCAGCAGGCTCAGGGGTCTCAACACCGGGGAGCTGTTTTTT. Residues: CASRLRGLNTGELFF. Looking up the rest from reference TRBV28 and TRBJ2-2 gives the full variable domain: DVKVTQSSRYLVKRTGEKVFLECVQDMDHENMFWYRQDPGLGLRLIYFSYDVKMKEKGDIPEGYSVSREKKERFSLILESASTNQTSMYLCASRLRGLNTGELFFGEGSRLTVL.

The chain combines TRBV11-2 with TRBJ1-4, with a possible D match to TRBD1 (6 bases). The ends were cut back, 4 bases at V and 14 bases at J, with 17 bases in the middle. CDR3 length equals 13 residues. Germline V gene sequence: CDR1 SGHAT, CDR2 FQNNGV. This CDR3 is CASSSTGKKVLFF. CDR3 sequence (DNA): TGTGCCAGCAGCTCGACAGGCAAGAAGGTTCTGTTTTTT.

This clone was detected once. This rearrangement joins TRBV6-1 to TRBJ1-1; TRBD1 matches at 7 bases. V dropped 7 bases and J dropped 8; count of bases not matched to a gene: 4. This CDR3 spans 11 amino acids. Germline V gene lookup returns CDR1 MNHNS and CDR2 SASEGT. CDR3: CASNRGSEAFF. CDR3 in DNA: TGTGCCAGCAACAGGGGTTCCGAAGCTTTCTTT.